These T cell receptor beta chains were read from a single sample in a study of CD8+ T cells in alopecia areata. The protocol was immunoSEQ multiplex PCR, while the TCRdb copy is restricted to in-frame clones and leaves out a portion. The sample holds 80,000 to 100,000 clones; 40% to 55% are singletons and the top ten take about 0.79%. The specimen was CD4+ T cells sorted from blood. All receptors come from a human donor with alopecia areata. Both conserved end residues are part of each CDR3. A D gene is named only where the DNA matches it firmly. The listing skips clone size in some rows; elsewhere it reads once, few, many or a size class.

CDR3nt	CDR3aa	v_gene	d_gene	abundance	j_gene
TGTGCCCAGGCCCCAAAAGCTTTCTTT	CAQAPKAFF	TRBV28	NA	few	TRBJ1-1
TGTGCCAGCAGCATACAAGGAGACCAGCCCCAGCATTTT	CASSIQGDQPQHF	TRBV7-9	NA	NA	TRBJ1-5
TGTGCCTGGGGACAGCCGAACACTGAAGCTTTCTTT	CAWGQPNTEAFF	TRBV30	NA	NA	TRBJ1-1
TGTGCCAGTTACAGGGGAGGCACCGGGGAGCTGTTTTTT	CASYRGGTGELFF	TRBV30	NA	NA	TRBJ2-2
TGTGCCTGGAGTGCTGGGGGCCGCGGTTCTCCCCAGCATTTT	CAWSAGGRGSPQHF	TRBV30	NA	NA	TRBJ1-5
TGTGCCAGCAGTACCCCTAGCGGGGGCGATCAAGAGACCCAGTACTTC	CASSTPSGGDQETQYF	TRBV7-9	TRBD2	few	TRBJ2-5
TGCGCCAGCAGCTTGGCCCAAAGAGGTGAGCAGTTCTTC	CASSLAQRGEQFF	TRBV5-1	NA	NA	TRBJ2-1
TGTGCCAGCAGTGGCATGACAGGGCGGCTCAACGAGCAGTACTTC	CASSGMTGRLNEQYF	TRBV25-1	TRBD1	few	TRBJ2-7
TGTGCCAGCAGCCCCGTTGGACTTCTTACCCAGTACTTC	CASSPVGLLTQYF	TRBV6-6	NA	NA	TRBJ2-5
TGCAGCGTTGGGCTAGCGACCTACAATGAGCAGTTCTTC	CSVGLATYNEQFF	TRBV29-1	NA	few	TRBJ2-1
TGTGCCAGCGCCGGGGGCAGGGACTACGAGCAGTACTTC	CASAGGRDYEQYF	TRBV2	NA	NA	TRBJ2-7
TGTGCCAGCAGTGATTCGGTGGTTAGCGGGTACGAGCAGTACTTC	CASSDSVVSGYEQYF	TRBV25-1	TRBD2	few	TRBJ2-7
TGCAGCGTTAAGCCCGGGAATAGGTACAATGAGCAGTTCTTC	CSVKPGNRYNEQFF	TRBV29-1	NA	few	TRBJ2-1
TGCAGCGGCCGACAGGGAGGCACCGGGGAGCTGTTTTTT	CSGRQGGTGELFF	TRBV29-1	NA	NA	TRBJ2-2
TGTGCCAGCAGCAATCCCCTAACAGTGGGTCCAGAGACCCAGTACTTC	CASSNPLTVGPETQYF	TRBV7-9	NA	NA	TRBJ2-5
TGCGCCAGCAGCTCGAGGTATTTAGCGGGATCAATCATGGATACGCAGTATTTT	CASSSRYLAGSIMDTQYF	TRBV5-1	TRBD2	NA	TRBJ2-3
TGTGCCAGTAGTTACGGGGGCCGAGAGACCCAGTACTTC	CASSYGGRETQYF	TRBV19	NA	NA	TRBJ2-5
TGTGCCAGCTCACTCGACAGGGACTATGGCTACACCTTC	CASSLDRDYGYTF	TRBV18	TRBD1	few	TRBJ1-2
TGTGCCTGGAGTGTTTTGGACAGTGGTGGCTACACCTTC	CAWSVLDSGGYTF	TRBV30	NA	NA	TRBJ1-2
TGTGCCAGCAGCTTAATACAGAACACTGAAGCTTTCTTT	CASSLIQNTEAFF	TRBV7-3	NA	NA	TRBJ1-1
TGTGCCTGGAGACTCGGTTTGGGGCAAGAGACCCAGTACTTC	CAWRLGLGQETQYF	TRBV30	NA	NA	TRBJ2-5
TGTGCCAGCAGCCTGGGGGACACCTCCTTACCAGATACGCAGTATTTT	CASSLGDTSLPDTQYF	TRBV7-9	NA	few	TRBJ2-3
TGTGCCTGGAGTGTGTCCAGGGGGAAAGAGACCCAGTACTTC	CAWSVSRGKETQYF	TRBV30	TRBD1	NA	TRBJ2-5
TGTGCCTGGAGTCGTCTAGCGGGAAGCGAGCAGTACTTC	CAWSRLAGSEQYF	TRBV30	TRBD2	once	TRBJ2-7
TGTGCCAGCAGCCAGCAGGAGACCCAGTACTTC	CASSQQETQYF	TRBV6-5	NA	NA	TRBJ2-5
TGTGCCAGCAGTCCAACCTCCCCTAGCGGGAGTTTGGAGGAGACCCAGTACTTC	CASSPTSPSGSLEETQYF	TRBV28	TRBD2	NA	TRBJ2-5
TGTGCCAGCAGTTACCTCGGACTCCCCACAGATACGCAGTATTTT	CASSYLGLPTDTQYF	TRBV6-6	NA	NA	TRBJ2-3
TGCGCCAGCAGCTTGGGACAGGGGGACATTCAGTACTTC	CASSLGQGDIQYF	TRBV5-1	TRBD1	once	TRBJ2-4
TGCAGCGTATCAAGGGGGCGAGAGACCCAGTACTTC	CSVSRGRETQYF	TRBV29-1	TRBD1	NA	TRBJ2-5
TGTGCCAGCAGCCGTGACATAATCTACACCTTC	CASSRDIIYTF	TRBV9	NA	NA	TRBJ1-2
TGCGCCAGCAGTCTGGTCGGGAGCGAGGAGATGAACACTGAAGCTTTCTTT	CASSLVGSEEMNTEAFF	TRBV23-1	NA	NA	TRBJ1-1
TGCGCCAGCAGCAAGGGACAGGGGTCGGAGACCCAGTACTTC	CASSKGQGSETQYF	TRBV5-1	TRBD1	once	TRBJ2-5